What follows is one T cell receptor (beta chain) and its context. The CDR3 contains 16 residues. Trimming cost V 7 bases and J 0 bases; bases outside gene matches: 5. Germline V gene data show CDR1 as SQVTM and CDR2 as ANQGSEA. TCR beta chains were sequenced at survey level with immunoSEQ. Sequenced by immunoSEQ multiplex PCR; TCRdb stores in-frame clones only, minus some. This sample has 55,000 to 70,000 clones, with around 93% found just once. Material for sequencing was PBMCs. The chain has TRBV29-1 and TRBJ2-1; 14 nucleotides agree with TRBD2. This TCR was sampled from a man aged 35 to 55 with rheumatoid arthritis. DNA of the CDR3: TGCAGCGGCGGGACTAGCGGGAGCCTCTCCTACAATGAGCAGTTCTTC. It translates to CSGGTSGSLSYNEQFF.